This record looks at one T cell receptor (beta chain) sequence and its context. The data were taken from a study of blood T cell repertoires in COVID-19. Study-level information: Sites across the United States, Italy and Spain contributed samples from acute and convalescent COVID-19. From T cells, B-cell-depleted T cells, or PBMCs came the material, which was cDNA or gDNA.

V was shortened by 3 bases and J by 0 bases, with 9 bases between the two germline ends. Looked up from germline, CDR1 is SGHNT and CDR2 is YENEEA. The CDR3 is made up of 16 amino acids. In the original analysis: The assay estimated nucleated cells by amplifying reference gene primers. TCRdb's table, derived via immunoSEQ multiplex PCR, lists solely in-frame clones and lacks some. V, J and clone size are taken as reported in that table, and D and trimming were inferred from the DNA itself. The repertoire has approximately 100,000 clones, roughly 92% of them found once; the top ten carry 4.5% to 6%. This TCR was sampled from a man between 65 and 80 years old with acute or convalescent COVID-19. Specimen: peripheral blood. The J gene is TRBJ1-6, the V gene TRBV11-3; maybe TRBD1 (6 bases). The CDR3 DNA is TGTGCCAGCAGCTTGGGCAGGGGCTCCTATAATTCACCCCTCCACTTT. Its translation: CASSLGRGSYNSPLHF.